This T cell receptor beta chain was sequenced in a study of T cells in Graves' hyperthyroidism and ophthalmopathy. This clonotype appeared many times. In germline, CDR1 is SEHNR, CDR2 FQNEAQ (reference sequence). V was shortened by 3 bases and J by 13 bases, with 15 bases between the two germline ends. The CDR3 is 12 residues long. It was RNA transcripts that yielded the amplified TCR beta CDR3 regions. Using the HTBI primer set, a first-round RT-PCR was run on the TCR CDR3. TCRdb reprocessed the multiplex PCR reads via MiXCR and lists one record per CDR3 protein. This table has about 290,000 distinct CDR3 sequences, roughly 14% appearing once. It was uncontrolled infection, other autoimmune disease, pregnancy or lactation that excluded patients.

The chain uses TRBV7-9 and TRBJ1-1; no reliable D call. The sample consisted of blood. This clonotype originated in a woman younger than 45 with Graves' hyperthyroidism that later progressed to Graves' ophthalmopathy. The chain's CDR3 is CASSFDSLRGFF. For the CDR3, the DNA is TGTGCCAGCAGCTTCGACTCCCTTCGCGGTTTCTTT.